The 8 T cell receptor beta chains reported below all come from one sample, sequenced in a study of early T cells in non-severe SARS-CoV-2 infection (dated by TCRdb to the early 2020s). The receptor library was made with 5' RACE. Instrument used: NextSeq 500. The public reads were reprocessed in TCRdb via fastp at Q25 and MiXCR, keeping in-frame beta chains. Here each entry gathers all rows of one CDR3 protein and keeps the most common genes and DNA. The sample contains approximately 52,000 distinct CDR3 sequences, approximately 8.4% of them found a single time. Around 4% of the sample lies in the top ten. The sample was whole blood. These receptors were obtained from an adult who was a healthcare worker with PCR-confirmed SARS-CoV-2 infection or an uninfected control (not recorded which).

This chain connects TRBV4-2 to TRBJ2-7; TRBD2 aligns across 9 bases. The CDR3 runs to 15 residues. Unmatched junction bases numbered 5, after V lost 1 base and J lost 4 bases. In germline, CDR1 is LGHNA, CDR2 YNFKEQ. CDR3 DNA sequence: TGTGCCAGCAGCCAAGGCCAGCGGGGGGATTACGAGCAGTACTTC. Translating it yields CASSQGQRGDYEQYF.

This clonotype was detected only a few times. V is TRBV6-6 and J is TRBJ2-3; 7 bases are shared with TRBD2. V lost 7 bases and J lost 2; bases outside the gene matches: 12. This CDR3 is 16 amino acids long. Germline CDR1 is MNHNY and CDR2 is SVGAGI (reference sequence). CDR3 residues: CASIKRRERSTDTQYF. CDR3 nucleotides: TGTGCCAGCATCAAGCGGCGGGAGAGGTCCACAGATACGCAGTATTTT.

This clonotype occurred a few times. This chain joins TRBV28 and TRBJ2-1; D gene unclear. V was clipped by 2 bases and J by 4 bases, with 6 bases between them. Per germline, CDR1 MDHEN and CDR2 SYDVKM. The CDR3 has 13 amino acids. The CDR3 sequence is CASSLGQYNEQFF. Here the CDR3 DNA reads TGTGCCAGCAGTTTAGGTCAATACAATGAGCAGTTCTTC.

CDR3 residues: CASSLQGTSYNEQFF. DNA of the CDR3: TGTGCCAGCAGCTTACAAGGGACCTCCTACAATGAGCAGTTCTTC. V gene TRBV7-6 combines with J gene TRBJ2-1, with D perhaps matching TRBD1 or TRBD2 (5 bases each). The CDR3 has 15 amino acids. In germline, CDR1 is SGHVS, CDR2 FNYEAQ. V was shortened by 2 bases and J by 0 bases, with 8 bases between the two germline ends. Full variable domain (missing parts from reference TRBV7-6 and TRBJ2-1): GAGVSQSPRYKVTKRGQDVALRCDPISGHVSLYWYRQALGQGPEFLTYFNYEAQQDKSGLPNDRFSAERPEGSISTLTIQRTEQRDSAMYRCASSLQGTSYNEQFFGPGTRLTVL.

The chain links TRBV18 to TRBJ2-4; no firm D call. Deletions cut 0 bases from V and 6 bases from J, with 6 bases between. This CDR3 has 13 amino acids. In germline, CDR1 is KGHSH, CDR2 LQKENI. The CDR3 sequence: CASSPPTGNIQYF. CDR3 DNA sequence: TGTGCCAGCTCACCACCGACGGGAAACATTCAGTACTTC.

This clonotype has at least ten counts. The V and J genes are TRBV14 and TRBJ2-7, with unresolved D. CDR3 length equals 14 residues. Germline lookup yields CDR1 SGHDN and CDR2 FVKESK. V lost 1 base and J 2 bases, leaving 9 bases between the germline ends. DNA for the CDR3: TGTGCCAGCAGCCAAGGGCAGCTAGCCTACGAGCAGTACTTC. Residues: CASSQGQLAYEQYF.

In its sample, this clonotype was seen many times. V usage is TRBV2 and J usage is TRBJ2-6; the D is unclear. This CDR3 has 14 residues. CDR1 SNHLY and CDR2 FYNNEI come from the germline V gene. Trimming removed 5 bases from V and 0 bases from J, with 5 bases in between. The CDR3 loop is CASSTSSGANVLTF. The CDR3 DNA sequence: TGTGCCAGCAGTACAAGCTCTGGGGCCAACGTCCTGACTTTC.

This chain links TRBV20-1 with TRBJ2-1, with TRBD1 identical over 10 bases. J gave up 2 bases and V 2 bases, and 3 bases lay outside the gene matches. Germline V gene data show CDR1 as DFQATT and CDR2 as SNEGSKA (reference sequence). The CDR3 has 15 amino acids. CDR3 sequence (DNA): TGCAGTGCTAGATTTGGGACAGGGGCCTACAATGAGCAGTTCTTC. Amino acid sequence: CSARFGTGAYNEQFF.